Listed here are 13 T cell receptor beta chains from one sample, sequenced in a study of T cell responses to AZD1222 COVID-19 vaccine. Sequenced by immunoSEQ multiplex PCR; TCRdb stores in-frame clones only, minus some. In the table there are some 100,000 clones, about 86% of which are singletons. This specimen was peripheral blood, taken on day 0 of AZD1222 vaccination. Every receptor here comes from an adult in good health.

This chain connects TRBV18 to TRBJ2-4; TRBD2 matches 15 bases. There are 17 residues in the CDR3. Germline V lookup: CDR1 KGHSH, CDR2 LQKENI. The V gene end was trimmed by 0 bases and the J gene end by 9 bases; junction bases not matched to a gene: 6. The CDR3 DNA reads TGTGCCAGCTCACCACCGGGACTAGCGGGGGGCCGAAGCATTCAGTACTTC. It translates to CASSPPGLAGGRSIQYF.

The chain couples TRBV5-1 to TRBJ2-3, with TRBD2 matching 8 bases. Unmatched junction bases numbered 9, after V lost 0 bases and J lost 3 bases. The CDR3 has 17 residues. Germline V gives CDR1 SGHRS, CDR2 YFSETQ. For the CDR3, the DNA is TGCGCCAGCAGCTTGGCCATGAGCGGGAGTGGTACAGATACGCAGTATTTT. Translation gives CASSLAMSGSGTDTQYF.

This sequence joins TRBV19 and TRBJ2-6; D might be TRBD2 (5 bases). This CDR3 is built from 19 residues. In germline, CDR1 is LNHDA, CDR2 SQIVND (reference sequence). Deletions cut 3 bases from V and 0 bases from J, with 18 bases between. In DNA form, the CDR3 reads TGTGCCAGTAGTATTACCCTAGCATTCCCCTTCTCTGGGGCCAACGTCCTGACTTTC. It specifies CASSITLAFPFSGANVLTF.

The V and J genes are TRBV6-5 and TRBJ2-7; TRBD1 matches at 10 bases. V trimming: 8 bases; J trimming: 3 bases; junction bases outside the gene matches: 1. The CDR3 is 12 amino acids. The V gene's germline CDR1 is MNHEY and CDR2 SVGAGI. CDR3 DNA: TGTGCCAGCGGGGACAGGGGCTACGAGCAGTACTTC. Residues: CASGDRGYEQYF.

This chain uses TRBV25-1 with TRBJ1-2; D unresolved. Germline V CDR1 and CDR2: MGHDK, SYGVNS. The CDR3 loop spans 12 amino acids. Between the trimmed V and J ends, which lost 7 bases and 3 bases, there was a span of 9 bases. In DNA form, the CDR3 reads TGTGCCAGCAAGGGCTACGACTATGGCTACACCTTC. The encoded protein is CASKGYDYGYTF.

In this sample, this clone turned up a few times. The chain carries TRBV30 and TRBJ2-1; TRBD1 might be the D (6 bases). The CDR3 has 12 residues. V was clipped by 2 bases and J by 7 bases, with 9 bases between them. Germline loops: CDR1 GTSNPN, CDR2 SVGIG (reference sequence). For the CDR3, the DNA is TGTGCCTGGAGTCATAGGGGGAATGAGCAGTTCTTC. Its translation: CAWSHRGNEQFF.

This chain links TRBV7-2 with TRBJ2-1; D gene uncertain. Trimming took off 3 bases at V and 4 bases at J, with 1 base between the two ends. This CDR3 comprises 11 residues. Germline V gene sequence: CDR1 SGHTA, CDR2 FQGNSA. CDR3 nucleotides: TGTGCCAGCAGCTTTTACAATGAGCAGTTCTTC. It specifies CASSFYNEQFF.

The chain employs TRBV30 and TRBJ1-4; 7 nucleotides line up with TRBD1. Trimming at V came to 5 bases and at J to 6 bases, leaving 9 bases not matched to a gene. CDR3 length equals 14 residues. Germline V gives CDR1 GTSNPN, CDR2 SVGIG (reference sequence). The CDR3 nucleotides read TGTGCCTGGCTCCGACAGGGAGGGGATGAAAAACTGTTTTTT. Amino acid sequence: CAWLRQGGDEKLFF.

This chain joins TRBV11-3 and TRBJ2-3, with 8 bases lining up with TRBD2. Germline V gene lookup returns CDR1 SGHNT and CDR2 YENEEA. Unmatched junction bases numbered 11, after V lost 1 base and J lost 5 bases. The CDR3 totals 17 residues. The CDR3 region is CASSLGGLAGGRDTQYF. The CDR3 DNA is TGTGCCAGCAGCTTAGGAGGTTTGGCGGGAGGCAGAGATACGCAGTATTTT.

The rearrangement joins TRBV28 to TRBJ2-1, with no clear D. Germline CDR1 reads MDHEN; CDR2 reads SYDVKM. The CDR3 loop spans 13 amino acids. V gave up 7 bases and J gave up 6 bases, with 13 bases separating them. CDR3: CASISGRFNEQFF. In nucleotides, the CDR3 is TGTGCCAGCATCTCAGGCAGGTTCAATGAGCAGTTCTTC.

CDR3 loop: CASSPQSAGLNEQFF. CDR3 DNA: TGCGCCAGCAGCCCCCAGTCAGCGGGCCTCAATGAGCAGTTCTTC. J is TRBJ2-1 and V is TRBV5-1; tentatively, D is TRBD2 (6 bases). CDR3 length: 15 residues. The V gene's germline CDR1 is SGHRS and CDR2 YFSETQ. Trimming pared 4 bases from V and 6 bases from J, leaving 17 bases between.

J is TRBJ2-5 and V is TRBV9; 10 nucleotides align to TRBD2. Germline V gene lookup returns CDR1 SGDLS and CDR2 YYNGEE. Trimming at V came to 3 bases and at J to 5 bases, leaving 13 bases not matched to a gene. The CDR3 has 17 residues. The CDR3 coding sequence is TGTGCCAGCAGCGAGAGGTCCATCGGAGCGGGAGGGGAGACCCAGTACTTC. Encoded protein: CASSERSIGAGGETQYF.

This clone was seen only a few times. The CDR3 DNA reads as TGTGCCATGGGGAAGGAGGGGGGCACTGAAGCTTTCTTT. Amino acid sequence: CAMGKEGGTEAFF. This sequence joins TRBV10-3 and TRBJ1-1; a weak D match, TRBD1 (6 bases). This CDR3 region has 13 residues. The V gene lost 9 bases and the J gene lost 4 bases, with 15 bases spanning the gap. The germline V gene has CDR1 ENHRY and CDR2 SYGVKD.